This is a list of T cell receptor beta chains from one sample in a study of beta chain features in type 1 diabetes. The assay was immunoSEQ multiplex PCR, and TCRdb's table has in-frame clones only and misses some. The top ten hold over 0.035% of the sample, which has hundreds of thousands of clones, approximately 10% seen once. Sequenced material: naive CD4+ T cells from blood. The source is a woman aged 18-35 years in good health. Each CDR3 is given without its conserved first and last residue. Fields, in order: V gene, CDR3 protein.

v_call: TRBV11-1; cdr3_aa: ASSYGTAKAF
v_call: TRBV6-5; cdr3_aa: ASRYLGQGGNNEQF
v_call: TRBV2; cdr3_aa: ASSGVALDTDTQY
v_call: TRBV23-1; cdr3_aa: ASSQLPPGPLQETQY
v_call: TRBV14; cdr3_aa: ASSQDAGDYGYT
v_call: TRBV7-2; cdr3_aa: ASSLEGTDTQY
v_call: TRBV5-4; cdr3_aa: ASSLSGLQETQY
v_call: TRBV9; cdr3_aa: ASSAFAGVSGNTIY
v_call: TRBV7-9; cdr3_aa: ASSATAGETQY
v_call: TRBV9; cdr3_aa: ASSPRGATDTQY
v_call: TRBV4-1; cdr3_aa: ASSRTGERNQPQH